This TCR beta chain was profiled in a study of blood T cell repertoires in COVID-19. In this sample, this clone turned up once. Deletions cut 4 bases from V and 1 base from J, with 12 bases between. The CDR3 is 15 residues long. From germline, CDR1 is SGHDT and CDR2 YYEEEE. Profiling relied on immunoSEQ multiplex PCR, and the TCRdb table lists in-frame clones only, not all of them. This repertoire shows roughly 100,000 clones, 70% to 90% found once; its top ten account for 3.1%. The specimen sequenced was peripheral blood. The rearrangement joins TRBV5-6 to TRBJ2-1; D might be TRBD1 (6 bases). The sequence derives from a man in his forties or fifties in a cohort sampled during active COVID-19. This CDR3 reads CASSQPGQSYNEQFF. CDR3 bases: TGTGCCAGCAGCCAACCGGGACAATCCTACAATGAGCAGTTCTTC.